What follows are 6 T cell receptor beta chains derived from one specimen sequenced in a study of cytotoxic CD8 clonotypes in ibrutinib-treated CLL. The data were produced by immunoSEQ multiplex PCR, yet TCRdb's version contains in-frame clones alone and is incomplete. Among under 200,000 clones, over 65% were seen once, and the ten largest hold about 2.1%. The material was PBMCs, obtained after 12 months of ibrutinib treatment. All receptors derive from a human donor with chronic lymphocytic leukemia.

The chain links TRBV7-2 to TRBJ2-3; TRBD2 aligns across 7 bases. The trim removed 0 bases at V and 4 bases at J, leaving 4 bases unmatched. The germline V gene encodes CDR1 SGHTA and CDR2 FQGNSA. CDR3 length equals 15 residues. The CDR3 coding sequence is TGTGCCAGCAGCTTAGCGGGAGGGAGCGCAGATACGCAGTATTTT. Protein product: CASSLAGGSADTQYF.

This clone was seen a few times. The rearrangement uses TRBV29-1 and TRBJ2-7, with D tentatively TRBD1 (7 bases). In germline, CDR1 is SQVTM, CDR2 ANQGSEA. This CDR3 has 16 amino acids. With 4 bases removed from V and 7 bases from J, the gap between germline ends came to 26 bases. This chain's CDR3 is CSVGLSRRGPLREQYF. Written as DNA, the CDR3 is TGCAGCGTTGGCCTGTCGAGGAGGGGGCCCCTGAGAGAGCAGTACTTC.

This clone occurred once. This chain uses TRBV2 with TRBJ1-2; 7 nucleotides match TRBD1. J was trimmed by 4 bases and V by 7 bases; bases with no gene match: 6. The V gene's germline CDR1 is SNHLY and CDR2 FYNNEI. The CDR3 runs 13 residues. This CDR3 reads CASTGQVPYGYTF. The DNA of the CDR3 is TGTGCCAGCACCGGACAGGTTCCCTATGGCTACACCTTC.

This clone was seen only once. The chain has TRBV7-7 and TRBJ1-2, with a possible D match to TRBD1 (5 bases). The CDR3 covers 14 residues. Trimming took 5 bases from V and 3 from J, leaving 13 bases between them. Germline CDR1 reads SSHAT; CDR2 reads FNYEAQ (reference sequence). CDR3 nucleotides: TGTGCCAGCAGCCTAAGTGACAGCTACTATGGCTACACCTTC. Its translation: CASSLSDSYYGYTF.

V usage is TRBV5-1 and J usage is TRBJ1-1; perhaps TRBD1 as D (5 bases). Germline CDR1 reads SGHRS; CDR2 reads YFSETQ. The V and J ends lost 1 base and 7 bases respectively, with 11 bases between them. The CDR3 runs to 13 residues. CDR3 protein: CASSLLGENEAFF. CDR3 DNA: TGCGCCAGCAGCTTGTTGGGGGAGAATGAAGCTTTCTTT. Variable domain in full (rest from reference TRBV5-1 and TRBJ1-1): KAGVTQTPRYLIKTRGQQVTLSCSPISGHRSVSWYQQTPGQGLQFLFEYFSETQRNKGNFPGRFSGRQFSNSRSEMNVSTLELGDSALYLCASSLLGENEAFFGQGTRLTVV.

In regard to this clone: Other DNA variants within this sample encode the same CDR3. This rearrangement joins TRBV4-3 to TRBJ1-1, with 11 bases matching TRBD1. The length of the CDR3 is 14 residues. The trim removed 3 bases at V and 4 bases at J, leaving 1 base unmatched. The V gene's germline CDR1 is LGHNA and CDR2 YSLEER. CDR3 nucleotides: TGCGCCAGCAGCCATGGGACAGGGGGCACTGAAGCTTTCTTT. It specifies CASSHGTGGTEAFF.